Below are 2 T cell receptor beta chains sequenced from a single sample in a study of neurological immune-mediated disorders. In TCRdb, the 5' RACE reads were re-called with MiXCR into one record per CDR3 protein. The table has about 51,000 distinct CDR3 sequences, approximately 16% seen once. Material for sequencing was PBMCs. The receptors here all came from a man aged 55 to 69 in good health.

The chain recombines TRBV10-3 with TRBJ2-2, with D perhaps TRBD2 (6 bases). Germline lookup yields CDR1 ENHRY and CDR2 SYGVKD. This CDR3 spans 16 amino acids. With 7 bases removed from V and 0 bases from J, the gap between germline ends came to 15 bases. In nucleotides, the CDR3 is TGTGCCATCACAGCCGGCGGCGGGACGAACACCGGGGAGCTGTTTTTT. This sequence encodes CAITAGGGTNTGELFF.

By share of the sample, this clonotype is medium-sized. The genes are TRBV7-8 and TRBJ2-7; 8 bases are a match to TRBD2. From germline, CDR1 is SGHVS and CDR2 FQNEAQ. V lost 5 bases and J lost 2; bases outside the gene matches: 2. The CDR3 has 13 amino acids. The CDR3 region is CASSRGLAYEQYF. CDR3 coding DNA: TGTGCCAGCAGCCGGGGACTAGCCTACGAGCAGTACTTC.